This T cell receptor beta chain is from a study of vaccination effects on CD4 cells after COVID-19. Study as a whole: The median interval between the second dose and post-vaccine sampling was 72 days.

This clone was picked up a small number of times. Its antigen remains unknown. The method was immunoSEQ multiplex PCR; TCRdb's version includes in-frame clones alone and lacks a portion of them. The data contain approximately 83,000 clones, under 80% of them singletons. Germline-derived CDR1 and CDR2 are LNHDA and SQIVND (reference sequence). CDR3 size: 14 residues. Trimming took 4 bases from V and 3 from J, leaving 12 bases between them. Expansion of antigen-specific CD4+ T cells with viral peptide pools was carried out by the ViraFEST assay before sequencing. Between days 9 and 10 of culture, CD4+ T cells were separated out. Vaccination of participants consisted of two doses of either the BNT162b2 or mRNA-1273 vaccine. Vaccine recipients had no previous SARS-CoV-2 infection; their nucleocapsid antibodies were negative. Wells each received around 2.2 million PBMC, cultured with 10 IU/ml IL-2 and about 9.3 ug/ml peptides.

The clonotype originates from a human donor who received a COVID-19 vaccine. Sample: CD4+ T cells from PBMCs cultured with HCoV-OC43 spike peptides, taken after COVID-19 vaccination. Subset here: HCoV-OC43 spike overlapping peptide pool stimulation. The chain joins TRBV19 to TRBJ1-2; weak D call: TRBD1 (5 bases). CDR3 amino acids: CASSTTQGYYGYTF. Here the CDR3 DNA reads TGTGCCAGTAGTACCACTCAGGGTTACTATGGCTACACCTTC.